The rows below give T cell receptor beta chains drawn from one sample of a study of cytomegalovirus exposure and HLA in healthy donors. The protocol was immunoSEQ multiplex PCR, while the TCRdb copy is restricted to in-frame clones and leaves out a portion. This table has around 37,000 clones, around 69% appearing once. Sequencing was performed on PBMCs. These receptors all stem from a man aged 25-40 years in good health and CMV-seronegative. Both conserved end residues are part of each CDR3. The D gene is left open where the match is weak. Clone size appears in some rows only: once, few, many, or a class for an expanded clone.

size,V,J,length,D,DNA,CDR3
NA,TRBV19,TRBJ1-5,16,TRBD1,TGTGCCAGTAGTATAGCGGCAGGGGGAAGTGGTCAGCCCCAGCATTTT,CASSIAAGGSGQPQHF
few,TRBV5-6,TRBJ2-7,15,NA,TGTGCCAGCAGCTTGCGGAGGGGCGTTGCCTACGAGCAGTACTTC,CASSLRRGVAYEQYF
NA,TRBV2,TRBJ2-7,14,NA,TGTGCCAGCAGTGAACAACTAGCTTCCTACGAGCAGTACTTC,CASSEQLASYEQYF
NA,TRBV19,TRBJ2-5,13,TRBD2,TGTGCCAGTAGTTCAGCGGGGTACGAGACCCAGTACTTC,CASSSAGYETQYF
NA,TRBV2,TRBJ1-5,14,NA,TGTGCCAGCACCCCAGGGGCCGTTAATCAGCCCCAGCATTTT,CASTPGAVNQPQHF
few,TRBV5-1,TRBJ2-2,12,NA,TGCGCCAGCAGCTTTACTTCCGGGGAGCTGTTTTTT,CASSFTSGELFF
few,TRBV27,TRBJ1-5,14,NA,TGTGCCAGCAGGGCCTCAGGAATAAATCAGCCCCAGCATTTT,CASRASGINQPQHF
NA,TRBV15,TRBJ2-7,14,TRBD1,TGTGCCACCAGCAGAGATGGGAAAGGACAGGGAGAGTACTTC,CATSRDGKGQGEYF
NA,TRBV5-8,TRBJ2-1,17,NA,TGTGCCAGCAGCCATTACACCGGGGACACAACCTACAATGAGCAGTTCTTC,CASSHYTGDTTYNEQFF
few,TRBV4-1,TRBJ2-2,16,TRBD2,TGCGCCAGCAGCCAGAAAGAAGGGACGGGAGGACGGGAGCTGTTTTTT,CASSQKEGTGGRELFF
once,TRBV25-1,TRBJ2-7,16,TRBD2,TGTGCCAGCAGTGAACCGGAGCGGGGGGGCCACTACGAGCAGTACTTC,CASSEPERGGHYEQYF
NA,TRBV4-1,TRBJ2-7,12,NA,TGCGCCAGCAGCCAAGATTTGGCCGAGCAGTACTTC,CASSQDLAEQYF
medium-sized,TRBV28,TRBJ1-5,13,NA,TGTGCCAGCCAATACAGGGGCAATCAGCCCCAGCATTTT,CASQYRGNQPQHF
once,TRBV19,TRBJ2-1,14,TRBD2,TGTGCCAGTAGTAATGGCGGGAGGGTCGATGAGCAGTTCTTC,CASSNGGRVDEQFF
NA,TRBV7-6,TRBJ1-3,16,NA,TGTGCCAGCAGCTTGTTTGACAGCGCCTCTGGAAACACCATATATTTT,CASSLFDSASGNTIYF
NA,TRBV28,TRBJ1-5,13,TRBD1,TGTGCCAGCAAGGGACAGGTTATTCAGCCCCAGCATTTT,CASKGQVIQPQHF
few,TRBV9,TRBJ2-7,13,NA,TGTGCCAGCAGCGTAGTCCCAGGGGCCGAGCAGTACTTC,CASSVVPGAEQYF
NA,TRBV19,TRBJ1-5,15,NA,TGTGCCAGTAGGAGGAACAGGGAGCAAGGTCAGCCCCAGCATTTT,CASRRNREQGQPQHF
NA,TRBV6-1,TRBJ1-2,13,NA,TGTGCCAGCAGCGAGATGAGGAATTGGGGCTACACCTTC,CASSEMRNWGYTF
NA,TRBV4-2,TRBJ1-1,15,NA,TGTGCCAGCAGCCAAGATTTGGGGCTGGACACTGAAGCTTTCTTT,CASSQDLGLDTEAFF
NA,TRBV5-4,TRBJ2-2,13,NA,TGTGCCAGCAGCGTGGGGGGGCCCGGGGAGCTGTTTTTT,CASSVGGPGELFF
NA,TRBV27,TRBJ1-1,13,NA,TGTGCCAGCAGAAACGAGGGAGCTGGTGAAGCTTTCTTT,CASRNEGAGEAFF
NA,TRBV30,TRBJ2-5,14,NA,TGTGCCTGGAGTGTACTGTCGGTGCGGGGGACCCAGTACTTC,CAWSVLSVRGTQYF
NA,TRBV29-1,TRBJ1-2,13,TRBD1,TGCAGCGTTTACGACAGGGTGGACTATGGCTACACCTTC,CSVYDRVDYGYTF
NA,TRBV14,TRBJ1-3,16,TRBD1,TGTGCCAGCAGCCGACAGGGGGTTTACTCTGGAAACACCATATATTTT,CASSRQGVYSGNTIYF
NA,TRBV27,TRBJ2-1,18,TRBD2,TGTGCCAGCAGTCCCACCCGGCAGACTAGCGGGTGGAACAATGAGCAGTTCTTC,CASSPTRQTSGWNNEQFF
NA,TRBV6-5,TRBJ2-7,15,NA,TGTGCCAGCAGTTACTCCAGGACAGCCGTCTACGAGCAGTACTTC,CASSYSRTAVYEQYF
NA,TRBV18,TRBJ2-7,17,TRBD1,TGTGCCAGCTCACCGCCAAATCCCGGGACAGGGTGGGGCGAGCAGTACTTC,CASSPPNPGTGWGEQYF
NA,TRBV28,TRBJ1-6,15,TRBD1,TGTGCCAGCAGGGGAGCAGGGGGCTGGTATTCACCCCTCCACTTT,CASRGAGGWYSPLHF
NA,TRBV11-1,TRBJ2-7,13,TRBD1,TGTGCCAGCAGCTTAGAGACAGGGGTTGGTCCCTACTTC,CASSLETGVGPYF
once,TRBV7-9,TRBJ1-3,14,NA,TGTGCCAGCAGGTCCCCCTCAGAAGGAAACACCATATATTTT,CASRSPSEGNTIYF
NA,TRBV27,TRBJ2-7,14,TRBD2,TGTGCCAGCAGTTATAGCGGGAGGGACTACGAGCAGTACTTC,CASSYSGRDYEQYF
NA,TRBV25-1,TRBJ2-7,15,TRBD2,TGTGCCAGCAGTGAAGCAAAGCGGGACCCCTACGAGCAGTACTTC,CASSEAKRDPYEQYF
NA,TRBV20-1,TRBJ2-7,11,NA,TGCAGCGCCGGACGACAGTACGAGCAGTACTTC,CSAGRQYEQYF
few,TRBV6-5,TRBJ1-1,16,NA,TGTGCCAGCAGTTTTTCCGGGGGGATCGTGAACACTGAAGCTTTCTTT,CASSFSGGIVNTEAFF
NA,TRBV5-6,TRBJ1-5,14,NA,TGTGCCAGCAGCTTGGAAAGGGAGGACCAGCCCCAGCATTTT,CASSLEREDQPQHF
NA,TRBV5-6,TRBJ1-2,14,TRBD1,TGTGCCAGCAGTTGGGACAGGTCCCCCTATGGCTACACCTTC,CASSWDRSPYGYTF
NA,TRBV28,TRBJ2-5,12,NA,TGTGCCAGCAGGAGCCGGGAGGAGACCCAGTACTTC,CASRSREETQYF